One and the same sample provided the 10 T cell receptor beta chains below, sequenced in a study of long-term antiretroviral therapy in people with HIV. Runs used v3.0 of the immunoSEQ assay and were done at survey level. Here immunoSEQ multiplex PCR was the method, and the copy in TCRdb shows in-frame clones only, minus some. The sample yields tens of thousands of clones, 70% to 90% seen once. The specimen was unsorted PBMCs, collected 0.8 years before starting antiretroviral therapy. The source of these receptors is a man between 18 and 29 years old with HIV.

The chain combines TRBV7-9 with TRBJ2-7; TRBD1 matches at 7 bases. This CDR3 is 15 amino acids long. Trimming removed 4 bases from V and 1 base from J; junction bases left unmatched: 7. Germline V lookup: CDR1 SEHNR, CDR2 FQNEAQ (reference sequence). CDR3 coding DNA: TGTGCCAGCAGCTCATCAGACAGGGTTTCCTACGAGCAGTACTTC. Its protein product is CASSSSDRVSYEQYF.

The chain combines TRBV5-6 with TRBJ2-7; D call uncertain. The CDR3 contains 12 residues. The V and J ends lost 0 bases and 4 bases respectively, with 5 bases between them. Germline values: CDR1 SGHDT, CDR2 YYEEEE. The CDR3 nucleotides read TGTGCCAGCAGCTTGGAAGGGTACGAGCAGTACTTC. Its protein is CASSLEGYEQYF. Variable domain in full (rest from reference TRBV5-6 and TRBJ2-7): DAGVTQSPTHLIKTRGQQVTLRCSPKSGHDTVSWYQQALGQGPQFIFQYYEEEERQRGNFPDRFSGHQFPNYSSELNVNALLLGDSALYLCASSLEGYEQYFGPGTRLTVT.

V is TRBV5-1 and J is TRBJ2-7; D is uncertain. CDR1 SGHRS and CDR2 YFSETQ come from the germline V gene. Trimming pared 4 bases from V and 4 bases from J, leaving 12 bases between. The CDR3 has 13 residues. The CDR3 loop is CASSPDVGYEQYF. Here the CDR3 DNA reads TGCGCCAGCAGCCCGGATGTGGGGTACGAGCAGTACTTC.

This CDR3 reads CASRGRDAYEQYF. DNA of the CDR3: TGTGCCAGTCGCGGGAGGGATGCCTACGAGCAGTACTTC. The chain employs TRBV6-6 and TRBJ2-7, with TRBD2 identical over 9 bases. Germline V gives CDR1 MNHNY, CDR2 SVGAGI (reference sequence). The length of the CDR3 is 13 residues. V lost 9 bases and J lost 2; bases outside the gene matches: 5.

The J gene is TRBJ1-2, the V gene TRBV6-5; a possible D gene is TRBD1 (6 bases). Trimming shortened V by 2 bases and J by 5 bases, and 9 bases separated the two germline ends. The CDR3 runs 13 residues. Germline assignment: CDR1 MNHEY and CDR2 SVGAGI. CDR3 protein: CASSYGQSYGYTF. The CDR3 bases are TGTGCCAGCAGTTACGGACAGTCTTATGGCTACACCTTC.

The genes are TRBV5-1 and TRBJ2-7; unclear D gene. Germline V gives CDR1 SGHRS, CDR2 YFSETQ. Trimming removed 2 bases from V and 0 bases from J, with 9 bases in between. This CDR3 has 14 amino acids. CDR3 region: CASSFLRTSYEQYF. CDR3 nucleotides: TGCGCCAGCAGCTTTCTACGGACCTCCTACGAGCAGTACTTC.

The rearrangement joins TRBV27 to TRBJ2-1; D not certain. V was shortened by 8 bases and J by 4 bases, with 12 bases between the two germline ends. Germline lookup yields CDR1 MNHEY and CDR2 SMNVEV (reference sequence). This CDR3 is built from 13 residues. Written as DNA, the CDR3 is TGTGCCAGCGAAGGGCGCAGATACAATGAGCAGTTCTTC. Its protein product is CASEGRRYNEQFF.

Here the CDR3 DNA reads TGTGCCAGCAGCCCCTCCCCTAGGGTCCACGAGCAGTACTTC. Translated: CASSPSPRVHEQYF. J is TRBJ2-7 and V is TRBV6-5; no reliable D call. The germline CDR1 and CDR2 sequences are MNHEY and SVGAGI. This CDR3 has 14 residues. V dropped 6 bases and J dropped 5 bases, with 17 bases sitting between them.

This sequence joins TRBV5-1 and TRBJ2-1, with 9 bases identical to TRBD2. The CDR3 is 16 residues long. The V and J ends lost 3 bases and 3 bases, in that order; junction bases with no gene match: 7. Germline CDR1 and CDR2: SGHRS and YFSETQ. CDR3 amino acids: CASSSETSGYYNEQFF. CDR3 nucleotides: TGCGCCAGCAGCTCCGAGACTAGCGGATACTACAATGAGCAGTTCTTC. The variable domain in full, with the rest retrieved from reference TRBV5-1 and TRBJ2-1, is KAGVTQTPRYLIKTRGQQVTLSCSPISGHRSVSWYQQTPGQGLQFLFEYFSETQRNKGNFPGRFSGRQFSNSRSEMNVSTLELGDSALYLCASSSETSGYYNEQFFGPGTRLTVL.

This clone was detected once. This rearrangement joins TRBV4-1 to TRBJ2-5; TRBD2 agrees at 10 bases. The CDR3 has 17 amino acids. Germline V lookup: CDR1 MGHRA, CDR2 YSYEKL. Germline trimming cut 2 bases from V and 1 base from J; bases unmatched to any gene: 7. The CDR3 nucleotides read TGCGCCAGCAGCCAATGGACTAGCGGAGGGCCCCAAGAGACCCAGTACTTC. It yields the protein CASSQWTSGGPQETQYF.